One sample yielded the 14 T cell receptor beta chains listed below, sequenced in a study of blood T cell repertoires in COVID-19. Profiling relied on immunoSEQ multiplex PCR, and the TCRdb table lists in-frame clones only, not all of them. The data hold about 170,000 clones, with approximately 84% observed a single time. Sequencing was done on a sample of peripheral blood. These receptors were collected from an elderly woman with acute or convalescent COVID-19.

This chain joins TRBV6-7 and TRBJ1-4; no clear D gene. TRBV6-7 is treated as an ORF (open reading frame) with a function not yet certain. This CDR3 is 17 amino acids long. Trimming left V 2 bases short and J 0 bases short, with 13 bases between. The CDR3 protein is CASSYRGHVATNEKLFF. CDR3 nucleotides: TGTGCCAGCAGTTACCGCGGGCACGTTGCAACTAATGAAAAACTGTTTTTT.

V is TRBV5-4 and J is TRBJ2-2; 9 bases are a match to TRBD1. Trimming took 0 bases from V and 6 from J; bases not matched to a gene: 3. The CDR3 length is 15 residues. Germline CDR1 and CDR2: SGHNT and YYREEE (reference sequence). CDR3 region: CASSLGQGVSGELFF. CDR3 DNA: TGTGCCAGCAGCTTGGGACAGGGGGTTTCCGGGGAGCTGTTTTTT.

The chain uses TRBV6-2 or TRBV6-3 and TRBJ1-1, with a possible D match to TRBD1 (6 bases). V was clipped by 6 bases and J by 0 bases, with 20 bases between them. CDR3 size: 17 residues. CDR1 and CDR2 (germline): MNHEY, SVGEGT. The CDR3 protein is CASSPAGAYRVNTEAFF. In nucleotides, the CDR3 is TGTGCCAGCAGCCCGGCTGGGGCATACAGGGTGAACACTGAAGCTTTCTTT.

This chain connects TRBV30 to TRBJ1-1, with D possibly matching TRBD1 (6 bases). The CDR3 has 13 amino acids. Trimming took 0 bases from V and 6 from J, leaving 11 bases between them. CDR1 is GTSNPN, CDR2 SVGIG, per germline (reference sequence). CDR3 in DNA: TGTGCCTGGAGTGTAGCCGAGGGGGCTGAAGCTTTCTTT. Amino acid sequence: CAWSVAEGAEAFF.

This clone was picked up one time. The chain joins TRBV10-2 to TRBJ2-3, with 12 bases lining up with TRBD1. J lost 4 bases, V lost 4 bases, and 3 bases had no gene match. The CDR3 has 15 amino acids. Per the germline V gene, CDR1 is WSHSY and CDR2 is SAAADI. The CDR3: CASSGDRGRADTQYF. Here the CDR3 DNA reads TGCGCCAGCAGTGGGGACAGGGGGCGCGCAGATACGCAGTATTTT.

The rearrangement uses TRBV6-5 and TRBJ2-2; D is possibly TRBD2 (5 bases). The CDR3 runs to 14 residues. Trimming pared 6 bases from V and 6 bases from J, leaving 14 bases between. Per the germline V gene, CDR1 is MNHEY and CDR2 is SVGAGI. The CDR3 loop is CASSLTRGPGELFF. CDR3 sequence (DNA): TGTGCCAGCAGCCTGACTCGGGGTCCCGGGGAGCTGTTTTTT.

V and J are TRBV3-1 (or the pseudogene TRBV3-2) and TRBJ1-1; tentative D call: TRBD1 (6 bases). The germline V and J ends were trimmed by 2 bases and 7 bases, with 17 bases remaining between them. Germline V CDR1 and CDR2: LGHDT, YNNKEL (reference sequence). The CDR3 loop spans 15 amino acids. The CDR3, as DNA: TGTGCCAGCAGCCAATTACAGGGTGGGGTGGGTGAAGCTTTCTTT. Translating gives CASSQLQGGVGEAFF.

This chain uses TRBV12-3 or TRBV12-4 with TRBJ2-7, with a possible D match to TRBD1 (5 bases). The CDR3 is 12 amino acids. V was pared by 4 bases and J by 4 bases, with 8 bases between. The CDR3 here is CASSSTEYEQYF. For the CDR3, the DNA is TGTGCCAGCAGTTCGACAGAGTACGAGCAGTACTTC.

As regards this clone: Other DNA sequences in this sample translate to the same CDR3. This chain joins TRBV27 and TRBJ2-7, with TRBD2 matching over 12 bases. The trim removed 2 bases at V and 2 bases at J, leaving 1 base unmatched. Germline V gene lookup returns CDR1 MNHEY and CDR2 SMNVEV (reference sequence). The CDR3 covers 15 residues. CDR3 sequence reads: CASSLGLAGTYEQYF. The CDR3 DNA is TGTGCCAGCAGTTTAGGACTAGCGGGGACCTACGAGCAGTACTTC.

This clone turned up a few times. The chain is built from TRBV2 and TRBJ2-3; the D gene is possibly TRBD1 (5 bases). Germline V gene lookup returns CDR1 SNHLY and CDR2 FYNNEI. The CDR3 loop spans 14 amino acids. V lost 3 bases, J lost 2 bases, and 9 bases lay in between. The CDR3, as DNA: TGTGCCAGCAGTGATGACAGAACCACAGATACGCAGTATTTT. This gives the protein CASSDDRTTDTQYF.

This chain uses TRBV7-6 with TRBJ2-7; no clear D gene. This CDR3 comprises 14 residues. Trimming shortened V by 3 bases and J by 3 bases, and 12 bases separated the two germline ends. The germline V gene has CDR1 SGHVS and CDR2 FNYEAQ. CDR3 in DNA: TGTGCCAGCAGCTTGGATACCCCAGGCTACGAGCAGTACTTC. It translates to CASSLDTPGYEQYF.

V is TRBV4-2 and J is TRBJ1-2, with D unresolved. With 1 base removed from V and 1 base from J, the gap between germline ends came to 13 bases. This CDR3 comprises 16 residues. Germline CDR1 is LGHNA and CDR2 is YNFKEQ. This chain's CDR3 is CASSQGEGRGNYGYTF. As DNA, the CDR3 is TGTGCCAGCAGCCAAGGCGAAGGGAGAGGTAACTATGGCTACACCTTC.

The V gene is TRBV18, the J gene TRBJ1-3, with 7 bases lining up with TRBD1. This CDR3 is 19 amino acids long. Trimming removed 1 base from V and 0 bases from J; junction bases left unmatched: 12. Looked up from germline, CDR1 is KGHSH and CDR2 is LQKENI. The CDR3 reads CASSPQAVSGQSSGNTIYF. The CDR3 nucleotides read TGTGCCAGCTCACCACAGGCGGTATCGGGACAGTCCTCTGGAAACACCATATATTTT.

This chain connects TRBV5-1 to TRBJ1-1, with 7 bases matching TRBD1. Trimming cost V 2 bases and J 4 bases; bases outside gene matches: 5. CDR1 and CDR2 from the germline V gene are SGHRS and YFSETQ. The CDR3 has 14 amino acids. The CDR3 sequence is CASSFGGTATEAFF. The CDR3 bases are TGCGCCAGCAGCTTCGGCGGGACAGCCACTGAAGCTTTCTTT.